Each of the 16 T cell receptor beta chains below was sequenced from the same sample in a study of early T cells in non-severe SARS-CoV-2 infection. A single record per CDR3 protein comes from TCRdb applying MiXCR to the 5' RACE reads. The sample records 68,000 or so distinct CDR3 sequences, roughly 11% being singletons. The sample consisted of whole blood. The receptors originated from an adult who was a healthcare worker with PCR-confirmed SARS-CoV-2 infection or an uninfected control (not recorded which).

This clonotype was counted many times. The chain is built from TRBV11-2 and TRBJ2-2; D is uncertain. Trimming pared 0 bases from V and 7 bases from J, leaving 6 bases between. Germline V CDR1 and CDR2: SGHAT, FQNNGV. The CDR3 length is 13 residues. The CDR3 here is CASSLEPGGELFF. The CDR3 DNA follows: TGTGCCAGCAGCTTAGAACCTGGCGGGGAGCTGTTTTTT. Full variable domain (outside the CDR3, taken from reference TRBV11-2 and TRBJ2-2): EAGVAQSPRYKIIEKRQSVAFWCNPISGHATLYWYQQILGQGPKLLIQFQNNGVVDDSQLPKDRFSAERLKGVDSTLKIQPAKLEDSAVYLCASSLEPGGELFFGEGSRLTVL.

For the CDR3, the DNA is TGCGCCAGCAGCTTGGGATTTCGGGATCAGGGGCCGCGAGTCGAGCAGTACTTC. Its translation: CASSLGFRDQGPRVEQYF. This chain links TRBV5-1 with TRBJ2-7; weak D call: TRBD1 (6 bases). CDR3 length: 18 residues. Per germline, CDR1 SGHRS and CDR2 YFSETQ. V shed 0 bases and J shed 6 bases, with 25 bases lying between them. Complete variable domain (other parts from reference TRBV5-1 and TRBJ2-7): KAGVTQTPRYLIKTRGQQVTLSCSPISGHRSVSWYQQTPGQGLQFLFEYFSETQRNKGNFPGRFSGRQFSNSRSEMNVSTLELGDSALYLCASSLGFRDQGPRVEQYFGPGTRLTVT.

This chain links TRBV20-1 with TRBJ2-7; D gene uncertain. The CDR3 is made up of 13 amino acids. Trimming stripped 5 bases from V and 6 bases from J, with 17 bases between. Germline CDR1 reads DFQATT; CDR2 reads SNEGSKA (reference sequence). The CDR3 protein is CSAAETRPAEQYF. DNA for the CDR3: TGCAGTGCTGCCGAAACGAGGCCCGCCGAGCAGTACTTC.

This clonotype was observed a single time. The chain joins TRBV4-1 to TRBJ2-1; TRBD2 agrees at 11 bases. The length of the CDR3 is 13 residues. Trimming took 6 bases from V and 8 from J; bases not matched to a gene: 3. CDR1 and CDR2 (germline): MGHRA, YSYEKL. CDR3 nucleotide sequence: TGCGCCAGCAGTCCTAGCGGGAGGCATGAGCAGTTCTTC. Amino acid sequence: CASSPSGRHEQFF.

This clonotype was seen more than once but under ten times. The V and J genes are TRBV5-4 and TRBJ2-5, with 12 bases identical to TRBD2. The V gene end was trimmed by 3 bases and the J gene end by 4 bases; junction bases not matched to a gene: 16. Germline V gene sequence: CDR1 SGHNT, CDR2 YYREEE (reference sequence). This CDR3 spans 19 amino acids. The CDR3 region is CASSSRGPSGRGAGETQYF. The CDR3 bases are TGTGCCAGCAGCTCCCGTGGCCCTAGCGGGAGGGGCGCGGGAGAGACCCAGTACTTC.

The rearrangement links TRBV3-1 to TRBJ2-7, with D unresolved. CDR3 size: 14 residues. Germline CDR1 LGHDT, CDR2 YNNKEL (reference sequence). Between the trimmed V and J ends, which lost 1 base and 5 bases, there was a span of 12 bases. CDR3 nucleotide sequence: TGTGCCAGCAGCCAAGTCTACGGAAACAACGAGCAGTACTTC. Translated: CASSQVYGNNEQYF.

This clonotype was observed many times. The V and J genes are TRBV12-3 or TRBV12-4 and TRBJ2-5; 7 nucleotides agree with TRBD2. The CDR3 length is 15 residues. The trim removed 3 bases at V and 4 bases at J, leaving 8 bases unmatched. The DNA of the CDR3 is TGTGCCAGCAGTTTGAGCGATAGCGGGCTAGAGACCCAGTACTTC. Amino acids: CASSLSDSGLETQYF.

This rearrangement joins TRBV4-1 to TRBJ2-7; a possible D gene is TRBD2 (5 bases). Trimming took off 4 bases at V and 1 base at J, with 17 bases between the two ends. The CDR3 spans 16 residues. Germline V gene data show CDR1 as MGHRA and CDR2 as YSYEKL. The CDR3 bases are TGCGCCAGCAGCCGTTCGAGGGCGGGCCCGTCCTACGAGCAGTACTTC. Protein: CASSRSRAGPSYEQYF.

The chain combines TRBV11-2 with TRBJ2-1, with 10 bases identical to TRBD2. The germline V gene has CDR1 SGHAT and CDR2 FQNNGV. With 5 bases clipped from V and 7 bases from J, the junction kept 8 bases outside the gene matches. CDR3 length equals 15 residues. The CDR3 DNA reads as TGTGCCAGCAGCAAAAGCGGGAGGGTTGGTAATGAGCAGTTCTTC. Its protein is CASSKSGRVGNEQFF.

A remark on this clonotype: Being one base from a much bigger clone, this may be a read error. CDR3 amino acids: CASSPLALGGGDHNEQFF. As DNA, the CDR3 is TGCGCCAGCAGCCCCTTGGCCCTCGGGGGAGGGGACCACAATGAGCAGTTCTTC. V and J are TRBV4-1 and TRBJ2-1, with TRBD2 matching 7 bases. V lost 4 bases and J lost 5; bases outside the gene matches: 17. Germline V gene lookup returns CDR1 MGHRA and CDR2 YSYEKL. This CDR3 has 18 residues.

The chain joins TRBV30 to TRBJ2-5, with TRBD2 matching over 11 bases. Per the germline V gene, CDR1 is GTSNPN and CDR2 is SVGIG (reference sequence). The CDR3 length is 13 residues. As DNA, the CDR3 is TGTGCTGGTGTAGCGGGAGGGAAAGAGACCCAGTACTTC. The encoded protein is CAGVAGGKETQYF.

The rearrangement uses TRBV5-5 and TRBJ1-2; D is unclear. Germline V gene sequence: CDR1 SGHKS, CDR2 YYEKEE (reference sequence). The CDR3 spans 14 residues. V shed 2 bases and J shed 2 bases, with 10 bases lying between them. The CDR3 loop reads CASSLRLFNYGYTF. CDR3 nucleotides: TGTGCCAGCAGCTTACGCCTCTTCAACTATGGCTACACCTTC.

Ten or more counts support this clonotype. The chain is built from TRBV9 and TRBJ2-2; 10 nucleotides agree with TRBD2. CDR1 is SGDLS and CDR2 is YYNGEE in the germline V gene. The CDR3 extends over 17 amino acids. The ends lost 3 bases at V and 5 bases at J; junction bases unmatched: 10. CDR3 in amino acids: CASSESLLAGRTGELFF. DNA for the CDR3: TGTGCCAGCAGCGAGAGCCTACTAGCGGGAAGAACCGGGGAGCTGTTTTTT.

This clonotype was seen a few times. The rearrangement links TRBV28 to TRBJ2-1; 10 bases agree with TRBD2. With V trimmed by 5 bases and J by 6 bases, 10 bases remained unmatched. The CDR3 consists of 16 residues. Germline V gene data show CDR1 as MDHEN and CDR2 as SYDVKM. Here the CDR3 reads CASSTLAGVFGNEQFF. Here the CDR3 DNA reads TGTGCCAGCAGTACCCTAGCGGGAGTGTTTGGCAATGAGCAGTTCTTC.

This clonotype was counted only a few times. V and J are TRBV10-3 and TRBJ2-7; 10 bases are a match to TRBD2. CDR1 ENHRY and CDR2 SYGVKD come from the germline V gene. V was pared by 3 bases and J by 3 bases, with 17 bases of the junction left unmatched. The CDR3 length is 19 residues. CDR3 in amino acids: CAISDLRTGTRTSGYEQYF. The CDR3 DNA is TGTGCCATCAGTGACCTCCGGACGGGTACAAGGACTAGCGGCTACGAGCAGTACTTC.

The table lists this clonotype with a few counts. This rearrangement joins TRBV11-3 to TRBJ2-1; tentatively, D is TRBD1 or TRBD2 (8 bases each). Per germline, CDR1 SGHNT and CDR2 YENEEA. V was pared by 2 bases and J by 9 bases, with 20 bases between. The CDR3 is 16 residues long. DNA for the CDR3: TGTGCCAGCAGCTTAAACCCTACTAGCGGACAGGGTGAGCAGTTCTTC. Its protein is CASSLNPTSGQGEQFF.